Shown below are 25 T cell receptor beta chains from a single sample sequenced in a study of human T cells and chemical hapten exposure. TCRdb itself ran the RACE reads through MiXCR, one entry per CDR3 protein. The data show about 340,000 distinct CDR3 sequences, approximately 6.3% seen once. Time point noted: patch test 1, 2 weeks after DPC sensitization. The treatment here: therapeutic diphenylcyclopropenone sensitization with weekly scalp DPC. The sequencing here drew on whole blood, taken in connection with sensitization to the hapten diphenylcyclopropenone (DPC). The receptors derive from a woman between 18 and 30 years old with alopecia areata. Some clones in this sample may be carry-over from other donors' samples.

This clonotype has only a few counts. V gene TRBV6-5 combines with J gene TRBJ1-2; D gene ambiguous. The CDR3 consists of 12 residues. Trimming cost V 6 bases and J 0 bases, with 5 bases left between them. In germline, CDR1 is MNHEY, CDR2 SVGAGI. CDR3 DNA: TGTGCCAGCAGGACCTCTAACTATGGCTACACCTTC. Encoded protein: CASRTSNYGYTF.

This clonotype occurred many times. This rearrangement joins TRBV6-5 to TRBJ1-2, with 7 bases identical to TRBD1. Germline lookup yields CDR1 MNHEY and CDR2 SVGAGI. Trimming took 7 bases from V and 4 from J; bases not matched to a gene: 3. The CDR3 contains 12 residues. The CDR3 DNA follows: TGTGCCAGCAACCAGGGGGGCTATGGCTACACCTTC. As protein: CASNQGGYGYTF.

Many counts were recorded for this clonotype. This chain uses TRBV7-3 with TRBJ2-5; no clear D gene. This CDR3 has 13 amino acids. Trimming removed 3 bases from V and 1 base from J, with 6 bases in between. Germline assignment: CDR1 SGHTA and CDR2 FQGTGA. This chain's CDR3 is CASSLNFQETQYF. The CDR3 DNA sequence: TGTGCCAGCAGCTTGAATTTCCAAGAGACCCAGTACTTC.

This clonotype was recorded many times. V gene TRBV27 combines with J gene TRBJ2-1, with 7 positions matching TRBD1. V shed 3 bases, J shed 4 bases, and the junction held 3 bases outside the gene matches. Germline V gene lookup returns CDR1 MNHEY and CDR2 SMNVEV (reference sequence). The CDR3 sequence is 14 residues long. CDR3 sequence (DNA): TGTGCCAGCAGTTTCCGACAGGGATACAATGAGCAGTTCTTC. Residues: CASSFRQGYNEQFF.

This clonotype was recorded at least ten times. This sequence joins TRBV7-9 and TRBJ2-1; 8 positions match TRBD1. This CDR3 spans 15 amino acids. V gave up 5 bases and J gave up 8 bases; unmatched junction bases: 11. Per germline, CDR1 SEHNR and CDR2 FQNEAQ (reference sequence). CDR3 nucleotides: TGTGCCAGCAGCCTCACAGGGGGTATGCGGGATGAGCAGTTCTTC. Translation gives CASSLTGGMRDEQFF.

This clonotype was observed a handful of times. The V call is TRBV5-1, the J call TRBJ1-6, with 11 positions matching TRBD1. The CDR3 length is 13 residues. Germline CDR1 SGHRS, CDR2 YFSETQ. The ends lost 7 bases at V and 8 bases at J; junction bases unmatched: 2. This CDR3 is CASQGQGDSPLHF. The CDR3, as DNA: TGCGCCAGCCAGGGACAGGGGGATTCACCCCTCCACTTT.

At least ten counts were recorded for this clonotype. The chain joins TRBV10-3 to TRBJ2-3, with D possibly matching TRBD2 (6 bases). CDR3 length equals 13 residues. V lost 6 bases and J 5 bases, leaving 12 bases between the germline ends. Looked up from germline, CDR1 is ENHRY and CDR2 is SYGVKD. This chain's CDR3 is CAISSRAGDTQYF. CDR3 sequence (DNA): TGTGCCATCAGCTCCAGAGCGGGAGATACGCAGTATTTT.

In this sample, this clonotype turned up many times. This sequence joins TRBV4-3 and TRBJ2-3; D gene uncertain. From germline, CDR1 is LGHNA and CDR2 YSLEER. There are 15 residues in the CDR3. With 0 bases removed from V and 1 base from J, the gap between germline ends came to 8 bases. CDR3 sequence: CASSQDQAGTDTQYF. The CDR3 DNA reads TGCGCCAGCAGCCAAGATCAGGCAGGCACAGATACGCAGTATTTT.

This clonotype was counted only a few times. The rearrangement joins TRBV7-2 to TRBJ1-6; D may be TRBD1 (5 bases). The CDR3 loop spans 14 amino acids. The V and J ends lost 2 bases and 9 bases respectively, with 11 bases between them. CDR1 SGHTA and CDR2 FQGNSA come from the germline V gene. CDR3 nucleotides: TGTGCCAGCAGCTTACCAGGGTTTGGTTCACCCCTCCACTTT. The encoded protein is CASSLPGFGSPLHF.

The chain links TRBV3-1 to TRBJ1-3; D is undetermined. The CDR3 is 18 residues long. CDR1 and CDR2 from the germline V gene are LGHDT and YNNKEL (reference sequence). V was clipped by 0 bases and J by 4 bases, with 19 bases between them. The CDR3 region is CASSQDGPGPTLGNTIYF. The CDR3 DNA sequence: TGTGCCAGCAGCCAAGATGGTCCAGGTCCCACTCTCGGAAACACCATATATTTT. Drawing the rest from reference TRBV3-1 and TRBJ1-3, the complete variable domain is DTAVSQTPKYLVTQMGNDKSIKCEQNLGHDTMYWYKQDSKKFLKIMFSYNNKELIINETVPNRFSPKSPDKAHLNLHINSLELGDSAVYFCASSQDGPGPTLGNTIYFGEGSWLTVV.

Only a few counts were recorded for this clonotype. This chain uses TRBV20-1 with TRBJ2-3, with D possibly TRBD1 on 6 matching bases. CDR3 size: 14 residues. V dropped 6 bases and J dropped 2 bases, with 15 bases sitting between them. Germline assignment: CDR1 DFQATT and CDR2 SNEGSKA (reference sequence). CDR3 protein: CSANPQGNTDTQYF. DNA for the CDR3: TGCAGTGCCAACCCGCAGGGGAACACAGATACGCAGTATTTT.

This clonotype showed up just a few times. The chain uses TRBV12-3 or TRBV12-4 and TRBJ1-6; a possible D gene is TRBD1 (5 bases). The ends were cut back, 9 bases at V and 7 bases at J, with 13 bases in the middle. The CDR3 has 13 residues. The DNA for the CDR3 is TGTGCCAGTTCAGGGTCCCTCAATTCACCCCTCCACTTT. This sequence encodes CASSGSLNSPLHF.

The table lists this clonotype with a few counts. The chain couples TRBV6-5 to TRBJ2-3; the match to TRBD2 covers 10 bases. After removal of 2 bases from V and 6 bases from J, the junction contained 5 bases not matched to a gene. The CDR3 length is 15 residues. Germline V gives CDR1 MNHEY, CDR2 SVGAGI. CDR3 region: CASSYGSGGWDTQYF. CDR3 bases: TGTGCCAGCAGTTACGGTAGCGGGGGGTGGGATACGCAGTATTTT.

This clonotype was counted a few times. The J gene is TRBJ1-5, the V gene TRBV18; no definite D call. This CDR3 has 12 amino acids. Looked up from germline, CDR1 is KGHSH and CDR2 is LQKENI. V lost 0 bases and J 8 bases, leaving 5 bases between the germline ends. As DNA, the CDR3 is TGTGCCAGCTCACCACCGGTCAAGCCCCAGCATTTT. Translation: CASSPPVKPQHF.

This clonotype was counted between two and nine times. The chain carries TRBV20-1 and TRBJ1-1; D may be TRBD1 (5 bases). With 4 bases removed from V and 0 bases from J, the gap between germline ends came to 12 bases. The germline gives CDR1 DFQATT, CDR2 SNEGSKA (reference sequence). This CDR3 is 14 amino acids long. In nucleotides, the CDR3 is TGCAGTGCTACGCGACAGCCTATGAACACTGAAGCTTTCTTT. As protein: CSATRQPMNTEAFF.

In this sample, this clonotype turned up a few times. This sequence joins TRBV6-6 and TRBJ2-5; D ambiguous. The CDR3 sequence is 12 residues long. Germline CDR1 and CDR2: MNHNY and SVGAGI (reference sequence). The germline V and J ends were trimmed by 4 bases and 5 bases, with 8 bases remaining between them. CDR3 coding DNA: TGTGCCAGCAGTTTTTGGTCGGAGACCCAGTACTTC. Residues: CASSFWSETQYF.

A note on this clonotype: Given a much more abundant clone one base away, this may be a read error. This chain connects TRBV5-5 to TRBJ1-2; D remains unclear. This CDR3 comprises 12 residues. Germline V gene lookup returns CDR1 SGHKS and CDR2 YYEKEE (reference sequence). The DNA for the CDR3 is TGTGCCGGCAGCTTTATCTTGGATGGCTACACCTTC. Amino acids: CAGSFILDGYTF.

Many counts were recorded for this clonotype. This chain uses TRBV29-1 with TRBJ2-5; 12 nucleotides line up with TRBD2. Germline loops: CDR1 SQVTM, CDR2 ANQGSEA. The length of the CDR3 is 14 residues. Germline trimming cut 4 bases from V and 2 bases from J; bases unmatched to any gene: 2. The CDR3 reads CSVGLAGGQETQYF. CDR3 coding DNA: TGCAGCGTTGGGCTAGCGGGGGGGCAAGAGACCCAGTACTTC.

This clonotype was counted between two and nine times. J is TRBJ2-1 and V is TRBV2, with D perhaps TRBD1 or TRBD2 (5 bases each). This CDR3 comprises 15 residues. The V end lost 3 bases, the J end lost 8 bases, and 17 bases lay between the germline ends. Germline assignment: CDR1 SNHLY and CDR2 FYNNEI. CDR3 coding DNA: TGTGCCAGCAGTGATGGTGGGACCCCTTTTGATGAGCAGTTCTTC. This gives the protein CASSDGGTPFDEQFF.

This clonotype was picked up a small number of times. This sequence joins TRBV6-6 and TRBJ1-3; the D is unclear. The germline CDR1 and CDR2 sequences are MNHNY and SVGAGI (reference sequence). Trimming removed 3 bases at V and 0 bases at J, with 12 bases between. This CDR3 has 16 amino acids. DNA of the CDR3: TGTGCCAGCAGTTATTCGTCCGATGGCTCTGGAAACACCATATATTTT. Protein product: CASSYSSDGSGNTIYF.

The sample holds a few counts of this clonotype. For the CDR3, the DNA is TGTGCCAGCACCGCGACGGAAGCTTTCTTT. Translation: CASTATEAFF. The J gene is TRBJ1-1, the V gene TRBV28; D is ambiguous. Germline values: CDR1 MDHEN, CDR2 SYDVKM. V was cut by 7 bases and J by 8 bases, with 8 bases left in between. The CDR3 totals 10 residues.

The chain employs TRBV4-2 and TRBJ1-4; the match to TRBD1 covers 7 bases. V gave up 1 base and J gave up 15 bases; unmatched junction bases: 11. The CDR3 covers 14 residues. From germline, CDR1 is LGHNA and CDR2 YNFKEQ. CDR3 sequence: CASSQVSPTGNVFF. The CDR3 nucleotides are TGTGCCAGCAGCCAAGTATCCCCGACAGGGAACGTGTTTTTT.

This clonotype is a singleton in its sample. The rearrangement joins TRBV7-2 to TRBJ1-6, with D uncertain. CDR3 length equals 15 residues. With 5 bases removed from V and 6 bases from J, the gap between germline ends came to 14 bases. Germline CDR1 is SGHTA and CDR2 is FQGNSA. The DNA for the CDR3 is TGTGCCAGCAGCCGAGGGCCAGTTATTAATTCACCCCTCCACTTT. The encoded protein is CASSRGPVINSPLHF.

This clonotype was counted ten times or more. This chain joins TRBV3-1 and TRBJ2-1; 11 bases line up with TRBD2. The V gene end was trimmed by 4 bases and the J gene end by 5 bases; junction bases not matched to a gene: 7. CDR3 size: 16 residues. The germline CDR1 and CDR2 sequences are LGHDT and YNNKEL (reference sequence). The CDR3 nucleotides read TGTGCCAGCAGCCGTTACACTAGCGGGGGCAACAATGAGCAGTTCTTC. Its translation: CASSRYTSGGNNEQFF.

This clonotype was observed a few times. The rearrangement links TRBV20-1 to TRBJ2-7, with D possibly TRBD2 on 6 matching bases. The CDR3 spans 12 residues. CDR1 DFQATT and CDR2 SNEGSKA come from the germline V gene (reference sequence). The ends were cut back, 3 bases at V and 4 bases at J, with 10 bases in the middle. CDR3 sequence (DNA): TGCAGTGCTAGGGGGGAGGAGTACGAGCAGTACTTC. Encoded protein: CSARGEEYEQYF.